Below, 28 T cell receptor beta chains from the same sample are listed, as sequenced in a study of post-analysis software for immune sequencing data. Their antigens remain unidentified. Broader study findings: Controls showed lower frequencies than patients for roughly 5 TRBV segments, and TRBV5-6, TRBV5-1 and TRBV20-1 were among these.

cDNA libraries for TCR beta contained unique molecular identifiers. TCRdb re-analysed the PCR reads in MiXCR, keeping a single row per CDR3 protein. In the table there are hundreds of thousands of distinct CDR3 sequences, 55% to 70% of which are singletons. Sequenced input: blood. These receptors came from a girl aged 2-10 years with multiple sclerosis.

The CDR3 bases are TGTGCCAGCAGTGAAGGGGAGGGGGCCTATGGCTACACCTTC. As protein: CASSEGEGAYGYTF. The chain couples TRBV2 to TRBJ1-2; TRBD1 matches 7 bases. CDR3 length: 14 residues. Germline CDR1 and CDR2: SNHLY and FYNNEI. V lost 1 base to trimming and J lost 4 bases; unmatched junction nucleotides: 3. Filled out from reference TRBV2 and TRBJ1-2, the complete variable domain reads EPEVTQTPSHQVTQMGQEVILRCVPISNHLYFYWYRQILGQKVEFLVSFYNNEISEKSEIFDDQFSVERPDGSNFTLKIRSTKLEDSAMYFCASSEGEGAYGYTFGSGTRLTVV.

The rearrangement links TRBV9 to TRBJ2-7; the D gene could be TRBD1 or TRBD2 (6 bases each). V gave up 3 bases and J gave up 5 bases, with 24 bases separating them. The CDR3 consists of 17 residues. CDR1 is SGDLS, CDR2 YYNGEE, per germline. CDR3 in DNA: TGTGCCAGCAGCGGGGGGGCTAGCGCAATTCCATTCCACGAGCAGTACTTC. Translating it yields CASSGGASAIPFHEQYF. Filled out from reference TRBV9 and TRBJ2-7, the complete variable domain reads DSGVTQTPKHLITATGQRVTLRCSPRSGDLSVYWYQQSLDQGLQFLIQYYNGEERAKGNILERFSAQQFPDLHSELNLSSLELGDSALYFCASSGGASAIPFHEQYFGPGTRLTVT.

The rearrangement uses TRBV5-1 and TRBJ2-1, with 11 bases identical to TRBD2. CDR3 size: 13 residues. Germline V gives CDR1 SGHRS, CDR2 YFSETQ. Trimming cost V 7 bases and J 3 bases; bases outside gene matches: 0. CDR3 amino acids: CASGTSGYNEQFF. The CDR3 DNA reads as TGCGCCAGCGGGACTAGCGGCTACAATGAGCAGTTCTTC.

The V and J genes are TRBV27 and TRBJ2-3; D gene ambiguous. V was shortened by 11 bases and J by 5 bases, with 20 bases between the two germline ends. Germline CDR1 reads MNHEY; CDR2 reads SMNVEV (reference sequence). This CDR3 is built from 14 residues. The CDR3 spells CASRLAPLRDTQYF. The CDR3 DNA sequence: TGTGCCTCACGTCTGGCTCCTTTGCGAGATACGCAGTATTTT.

The genes are TRBV10-3 and TRBJ1-2; D is unclear. This CDR3 has 12 residues. Germline V CDR1 and CDR2: ENHRY, SYGVKD. The V gene lost 0 bases and the J gene lost 4 bases, with 3 bases spanning the gap. The CDR3 spells CAISESTYGYTF. In nucleotides, the CDR3 is TGTGCCATCAGTGAGTCTACCTATGGCTACACCTTC.

V gene TRBV28 combines with J gene TRBJ2-1; D may be TRBD2 (7 bases). Germline loops: CDR1 MDHEN, CDR2 SYDVKM. The CDR3 runs 17 residues. V lost 5 bases, J lost 2 bases, and 19 bases lay in between. The CDR3 region has the DNA TGTGCCAGCAGTGGCCCCGGGGGGCTAAATACCTACAATGAGCAGTTCTTC. Protein sequence: CASSGPGGLNTYNEQFF.

On this clonotype: The junction differs from germline at one of its ends, possibly a read error. The genes are TRBV7-2 and TRBJ2-1; D is unclear. The CDR3 consists of 13 residues. Germline V gives CDR1 SGHTA, CDR2 FQGNSA. The CDR3 protein is CASSLPGYNERFF. CDR3 in DNA: TGTGCCAGCAGCTTACCGGGTTACAATGAGCGGTTCTTC. Together with reference TRBV7-2 and TRBJ2-1, the CDR3 gives the full variable domain: GAGVSQSPSNKVTEKGKDVELRCDPISGHTALYWYRQSLGQGLEFLIYFQGNSAPDKSGLPSDRFSAERTGGSVSTLTIQRTQQEDSAVYLCASSLPGYNERFFGPGTRLTVL.

This clonotype was seen only a few times. The gene calls are TRBV24-1 and TRBJ2-3; unclear D gene. Germline CDR1 reads KGHDR; CDR2 reads SFDVKD. With 4 bases removed from V and 2 bases from J, the gap between germline ends came to 15 bases. This CDR3 has 16 amino acids. CDR3 loop: CATSDRSGPVTDTQYF. As DNA, the CDR3 is TGTGCCACCAGTGACCGTTCAGGACCTGTCACAGATACGCAGTATTTT.

This sequence joins TRBV12-3 or TRBV12-4 and TRBJ2-2, with D tentatively TRBD1 (5 bases). This CDR3 has 16 residues. The V end lost 3 bases, the J end lost 3 bases, and 14 bases lay between the germline ends. The CDR3 sequence: CASSFLGPGYTGELFF. In nucleotides, the CDR3 is TGTGCCAGCAGTTTTCTAGGGCCAGGGTACACCGGGGAGCTGTTTTTT.

The chain is built from TRBV20-1 and TRBJ2-1; D may be TRBD1 (6 bases). V gave up 5 bases and J gave up 12 bases, with 26 bases separating them. Germline assignment: CDR1 DFQATT and CDR2 SNEGSKA (reference sequence). This CDR3 is built from 15 residues. The CDR3 DNA follows: TGCAGTGCTGTACCTCAGGGGCGCAAAGTCCTAGGGCAGTTCTTC. It is translated as CSAVPQGRKVLGQFF.

This chain connects TRBV11-1 to TRBJ2-5; 11 positions match TRBD1. The V gene end was trimmed by 5 bases and the J gene end by 5 bases; junction bases not matched to a gene: 10. This CDR3 region has 16 residues. CDR1 is SGHAT and CDR2 is FQDESV in the germline V gene (reference sequence). For the CDR3, the DNA is TGTGCCAGCAGCCTATGGGACAGGGGGTATTGGGAGACCCAGTACTTC. Translation gives CASSLWDRGYWETQYF.

This chain joins TRBV11-3 and TRBJ1-1; maybe TRBD1 (5 bases). Between the trimmed V and J ends, which lost 1 base and 0 bases, there was a span of 18 bases. From germline, CDR1 is SGHNT and CDR2 YENEEA. This CDR3 spans 18 amino acids. The CDR3 protein is CASSLGGRHSYMNTEAFF. In nucleotides, the CDR3 is TGTGCCAGCAGCTTAGGGGGGAGGCACAGCTACATGAACACTGAAGCTTTCTTT.

The gene calls are TRBV20-1 and TRBJ2-1, with 9 nucleotides matching TRBD2. The CDR3 is 14 residues long. Germline CDR1 reads DFQATT; CDR2 reads SNEGSKA (reference sequence). V shed 4 bases and J 6 bases; nucleotides not matched to a gene: 7. DNA for the CDR3: TGCAGTGCTACGGGACTAGCAAACAGCAATGAGCAGTTCTTC. Amino acids: CSATGLANSNEQFF.

The V call is TRBV10-3, the J call TRBJ2-1; D is ambiguous. The V and J ends lost 4 bases and 9 bases respectively, with 10 bases between them. This CDR3 spans 12 amino acids. Germline V gives CDR1 ENHRY, CDR2 SYGVKD. CDR3 DNA sequence: TGTGCCATCAGTGCCGGGTTTAGTGAGCAGTTCTTC. Translation: CAISAGFSEQFF.

The rearrangement links TRBV29-1 to TRBJ2-5; TRBD1 matches 8 bases. With 4 bases clipped from V and 1 base from J, the junction kept 5 bases outside the gene matches. This CDR3 contains 14 residues. Germline V gives CDR1 SQVTM, CDR2 ANQGSEA. The DNA of the CDR3 is TGCAGCGTTGGGGCAGGGGGCGGCCAAGAGACCCAGTACTTC. Protein product: CSVGAGGGQETQYF.

The sample holds a few counts of this clonotype. The rearrangement uses TRBV29-1 and TRBJ2-1, with 8 bases that match TRBD1. CDR1 SQVTM and CDR2 ANQGSEA come from the germline V gene. The trim removed 5 bases at V and 4 bases at J, leaving 4 bases unmatched. The CDR3 totals 13 residues. This chain's CDR3 is CSVPGQEYNEQFF. CDR3 nucleotide sequence: TGCAGCGTTCCGGGACAGGAGTACAATGAGCAGTTCTTC.

Turning to this clonotype: Compared with germline, one end of the junction differs, possibly owing to a read error. The chain links TRBV15 to TRBJ2-7; possible D gene TRBD2, 5 bases. The germline gives CDR1 LNHNV, CDR2 YYDKDF (reference sequence). The CDR3 sequence is 13 residues long. In DNA, the CDR3 is TGTGCCACCAGCAGAGGGACTGGCTACGGGCAGTACTTC. It translates to CATSRGTGYGQYF.

The chain joins TRBV2 to TRBJ1-5; 7 nucleotides match TRBD1. J lost 0 bases, V lost 5 bases, and 13 bases had no gene match. The CDR3 is 18 residues long. CDR1 and CDR2 from the germline V gene are SNHLY and FYNNEI. The chain's CDR3 is CASSHSGGTAYSNQPQHF. Here the CDR3 DNA reads TGTGCCAGCAGTCATAGTGGGGGGACAGCCTATAGCAATCAGCCCCAGCATTTT. The full variable domain, completed using reference TRBV2 and TRBJ1-5, is EPEVTQTPSHQVTQMGQEVILRCVPISNHLYFYWYRQILGQKVEFLVSFYNNEISEKSEIFDDQFSVERPDGSNFTLKIRSTKLEDSAMYFCASSHSGGTAYSNQPQHFGDGTRLSIL.

The chain joins TRBV5-1 to TRBJ2-3, with 8 positions matching TRBD1. CDR3 length: 20 residues. Germline-derived CDR1 and CDR2 are SGHRS and YFSETQ. V was pared by 0 bases and J by 0 bases, with 15 bases of the junction left unmatched. The CDR3 nucleotides are TGCGCCAGCAGCTTGGTGGCAGGGGGCGTATCTGGGACTAGCACAGATACGCAGTATTTT. It specifies CASSLVAGGVSGTSTDTQYF.

The V and J genes are TRBV20-1 and TRBJ2-1, with D perhaps TRBD2 (6 bases). Germline V lookup: CDR1 DFQATT, CDR2 SNEGSKA (reference sequence). The CDR3 consists of 15 residues. The ends were cut back, 7 bases at V and 2 bases at J, with 18 bases in the middle. The CDR3 nucleotides read TGCAGTGGGGGACCGGCAGGGAGGACCTACAATGAGCAGTTCTTC. This encodes CSGGPAGRTYNEQFF.

V usage is TRBV10-2 and J usage is TRBJ2-7; D may be TRBD2 (6 bases). In germline, CDR1 is WSHSY, CDR2 SAAADI. The length of the CDR3 is 14 residues. Trimming took off 7 bases at V and 4 bases at J, with 17 bases between the two ends. The CDR3: CASTDSGTNYEQYF. CDR3 nucleotide sequence: TGCGCCAGCACCGATAGCGGTACTAATTACGAGCAGTACTTC.

CDR3 bases: TGTGCCAGCAGCTTGGACAGGGGCCCACCAGAGACCCAGTACTTC. Its translation is CASSLDRGPPETQYF. The chain carries TRBV5-8 and TRBJ2-5; 7 bases are a match to TRBD1. Germline CDR1 SGHTS, CDR2 YDEGEE. Trimming at V came to 0 bases and at J to 4 bases, leaving 6 bases not matched to a gene. CDR3 length: 15 residues.

Only a few counts were recorded for this clonotype. The chain links TRBV7-8 to TRBJ1-2; 8 bases are shared with TRBD1. V dropped 5 bases and J dropped 8; count of bases not matched to a gene: 10. Germline V gene sequence: CDR1 SGHVS, CDR2 FQNEAQ. The CDR3 totals 14 residues. The CDR3 loop reads CASSPARGPEGYTF. DNA for the CDR3: TGTGCCAGCAGCCCCGCCAGGGGGCCGGAAGGCTACACCTTC.

The genes are TRBV6-6 and TRBJ1-2, with 7 bases aligning to TRBD1. CDR3 length: 14 residues. The V gene's germline CDR1 is MNHNY and CDR2 SVGAGI (reference sequence). CDR3 loop: CALTTGAGYYGYTF. The CDR3 DNA is TGTGCGTTGACAACAGGGGCCGGCTACTATGGCTACACCTTC.

A few counts support this clonotype. The V call is TRBV4-1, the J call TRBJ2-7; 7 bases align to TRBD1. CDR1 is MGHRA, CDR2 YSYEKL, per germline. The CDR3 is made up of 15 amino acids. The junction had 4 bases not matched to a gene; V was cut back by 1 base and J by 1 base. This CDR3 is CASSQAQGFSYEQYF. DNA of the CDR3: TGCGCCAGCAGCCAAGCACAGGGGTTTTCCTACGAGCAGTACTTC.

The rearrangement uses TRBV20-1 and TRBJ2-3; D tentatively reads TRBD1 or TRBD2 (7 bases each). V dropped 5 bases and J dropped 0 bases, with 12 bases sitting between them. Germline CDR1 reads DFQATT; CDR2 reads SNEGSKA (reference sequence). This CDR3 comprises 14 residues. CDR3 nucleotide sequence: TGCAGTGCTCGGCAGGGGGGGAGCACAGATACGCAGTATTTT. This encodes CSARQGGSTDTQYF.

This chain connects TRBV5-1 to TRBJ2-3; D uncertain. From germline, CDR1 is SGHRS and CDR2 YFSETQ. The CDR3 loop spans 13 amino acids. Trimming cost V 3 bases and J 3 bases, with 8 bases left between them. The CDR3 is CASSSERTDTQYF. The CDR3 coding sequence is TGCGCCAGCAGCTCCGAGAGGACAGATACGCAGTATTTT.

This chain joins TRBV7-3 and TRBJ2-1, with 11 bases that match TRBD2. V gave up 5 bases and J gave up 4 bases; unmatched junction bases: 7. Per the germline V gene, CDR1 is SGHTA and CDR2 is FQGTGA. CDR3 size: 16 residues. CDR3 bases: TGTGCCAGCAGCCCCCGCCGACTAGCGGGGTACAATGAGCAGTTCTTC. Its translation is CASSPRRLAGYNEQFF.